The 24 T cell receptor beta chains below all came from one sample that was sequenced in a study of control samples from healthy donors and cancer patients. Assay used: immunoSEQ multiplex PCR; TCRdb lists only in-frame clones, some missing. The repertoire includes fewer than 200,000 clones, just over 90% of them detected once, and approximately 1.4% sits in the top ten. The sample consisted of blood. All receptors come from a man aged 30 to 39 in good health.

The CDR3 DNA reads TGTGCCAGCAGTGAGAGGTCTGAAGCTTTCTTT. As protein: CASSERSEAFF. The chain employs TRBV2 and TRBJ1-1; no firm D call. CDR3 size: 11 residues. Trimming pared 3 bases from V and 6 bases from J, leaving 5 bases between. CDR1 and CDR2 from the germline V gene are SNHLY and FYNNEI.

The chain links TRBV10-2 to TRBJ1-1; 7 bases agree with TRBD1. Germline CDR1 WSHSY, CDR2 SAAADI. The CDR3 is made up of 17 amino acids. V was clipped by 0 bases and J by 1 base; unmatched bases: 8. CDR3 nucleotide sequence: TGCGCCAGCAGTGAGTCGAGGGCAGGGGGGAGGAACACTGAAGCTTTCTTT. Protein: CASSESRAGGRNTEAFF.

The chain uses TRBV9 and TRBJ2-1; D is ambiguous. The V gene lost 0 bases and the J gene lost 6 bases, with 16 bases spanning the gap. Germline values: CDR1 SGDLS, CDR2 YYNGEE. CDR3 length: 16 residues. The CDR3 nucleotides read TGTGCCAGCAGCGTAGCTGGTATGGGTGTAGTCAATGAGCAGTTCTTC. Encoded protein: CASSVAGMGVVNEQFF.

The chain uses TRBV5-4 and TRBJ1-5, with D hard to call. The CDR3 runs to 13 residues. V was shortened by 5 bases and J by 0 bases, with 6 bases between the two germline ends. CDR1 is SGHNT, CDR2 YYREEE, per germline (reference sequence). The CDR3 coding sequence is TGTGCCAGCAGACACCTTAGCAATCAGCCCCAGCATTTT. Its translation: CASRHLSNQPQHF.

The V and J genes are TRBV14 and TRBJ1-2, with D perhaps matching TRBD1 (5 bases). V lost 4 bases and J 7 bases, leaving 22 bases between the germline ends. Germline CDR1 is SGHDN and CDR2 is FVKESK. There are 16 residues in the CDR3. The CDR3 sequence: CASSRMGGDHFTGYTF. The CDR3 region has the DNA TGTGCCAGCAGCCGCATGGGTGGGGACCACTTTACTGGCTACACCTTC.

The CDR3 protein is CASSLGTDGYTF. The CDR3 DNA is TGTGCCAGCAGCTTGGGGACAGATGGCTACACCTTC. The chain joins TRBV5-6 to TRBJ1-2; a weak D match, TRBD1 (6 bases). CDR1 and CDR2 (germline): SGHDT, YYEEEE. V lost 0 bases to trimming and J lost 6 bases, with 6 bases between them. This CDR3 comprises 12 residues.

This chain links TRBV6-6 with TRBJ1-2; possible D gene TRBD1, 6 bases. Germline values: CDR1 MNHNY, CDR2 SVGAGI (reference sequence). The CDR3 length is 14 residues. Trimming stripped 5 bases from V and 2 bases from J, with 12 bases between. For the CDR3, the DNA is TGTGCCAGCAGTCTGGACAGAGCCAACTATGGCTACACCTTC. This gives the protein CASSLDRANYGYTF.

The chain recombines TRBV5-1 with TRBJ2-2; 9 bases fit TRBD1. CDR1 and CDR2 from the germline V gene are SGHRS and YFSETQ. The CDR3 contains 19 residues. Germline trimming cut 6 bases from V and 5 bases from J; bases unmatched to any gene: 20. The CDR3 DNA follows: TGCGCCAGCACCTCCCTCGGACAGGGGCTTAGTTTGAGGACCGGGGAGCTGTTTTTT. Protein sequence: CASTSLGQGLSLRTGELFF.

This clone was found a few times. V is TRBV2 and J is TRBJ1-4; no clear D. V lost 9 bases, J lost 6 bases, and 8 bases lay in between. CDR1 SNHLY and CDR2 FYNNEI come from the germline V gene. The CDR3 has 11 amino acids. CDR3 coding DNA: TGTGCCAGTTCGACGGATGAAAAACTGTTTTTT. Translated: CASSTDEKLFF. Full variable domain (remainder filled in from reference TRBV2 and TRBJ1-4): EPEVTQTPSHQVTQMGQEVILRCVPISNHLYFYWYRQILGQKVEFLVSFYNNEISEKSEIFDDQFSVERPDGSNFTLKIRSTKLEDSAMYFCASSTDEKLFFGSGTQLSVL.

V is TRBV5-4 and J is TRBJ2-3, with D maybe TRBD2 (7 bases). Germline CDR1 and CDR2: SGHNT and YYREEE (reference sequence). The CDR3 consists of 13 residues. The V gene lost 5 bases and the J gene lost 9 bases, with 16 bases spanning the gap. Here the CDR3 DNA reads TGTGCCAGCAGATTTAGGGGGGGGGACACGCAGTATTTT. Translation: CASRFRGGDTQYF. Complete variable domain (other parts from reference TRBV5-4 and TRBJ2-3): ETGVTQSPTHLIKTRGQQVTLRCSSQSGHNTVSWYQQALGQGPQFIFQYYREEENGRGNFPPRFSGLQFPNYSSELNVNALELDDSALYLCASRFRGGDTQYFGPGTRLTVL.

The chain employs TRBV9 and TRBJ1-6, with 9 bases lining up with TRBD1. The CDR3 is made up of 15 amino acids. Germline V lookup: CDR1 SGDLS, CDR2 YYNGEE. The J segment lost 11 bases and the V segment lost 3 bases, leaving 9 bases of the junction unmatched. CDR3 in amino acids: CASSGRGDREPPLHF. CDR3 DNA: TGTGCCAGCAGCGGCCGTGGGGACAGGGAGCCACCCCTCCACTTT.

The chain recombines TRBV18 with TRBJ1-1; 9 nucleotides line up with TRBD1. The CDR3 loop spans 12 amino acids. Trimming took 5 bases from V and 6 from J; bases not matched to a gene: 1. CDR1 and CDR2 (germline): KGHSH, LQKENI. The CDR3 spells CASSTGGPEAFF. The CDR3 DNA sequence: TGTGCCAGCTCAACAGGGGGCCCTGAAGCTTTCTTT.

The chain joins TRBV10-3 to TRBJ2-2, with D possibly TRBD2 on 5 matching bases. This CDR3 contains 13 residues. Germline V gene sequence: CDR1 ENHRY, CDR2 SYGVKD. The V end was cut by 6 bases, the J end by 5 bases, with 10 bases between. The CDR3 sequence: CAISLLGTGELFF. The CDR3 DNA sequence: TGTGCCATCAGCTTACTAGGTACCGGGGAGCTGTTTTTT.

The CDR3 protein is CASSVAIYPNRTAWAGYTF. The DNA for the CDR3 is TGTGCCAGCAGCGTAGCTATCTACCCGAATAGGACAGCTTGGGCTGGCTACACCTTC. The chain joins TRBV9 to TRBJ1-2, with D perhaps TRBD1 (6 bases). V was cut by 0 bases and J by 7 bases, with 28 bases left in between. The CDR3 loop spans 19 amino acids. Germline-derived CDR1 and CDR2 are SGDLS and YYNGEE.

The chain has TRBV4-1 and TRBJ2-5; D is unclear. Germline CDR1 MGHRA, CDR2 YSYEKL. V lost 2 bases to trimming and J lost 1 base, with 8 bases between them. The CDR3 consists of 14 residues. The CDR3 DNA sequence: TGCGCCAGCAGCCAAACCCCCAGCCAAGAGACCCAGTACTTC. Protein: CASSQTPSQETQYF.

V and J are TRBV19 and TRBJ2-7; TRBD1 matches at 7 bases. Germline CDR1 and CDR2: LNHDA and SQIVND (reference sequence). V trimming: 7 bases; J trimming: 4 bases; junction bases outside the gene matches: 22. The CDR3 has 18 residues. This CDR3 reads CASIVRDSSPSWKYEQYF. The DNA for the CDR3 is TGTGCCAGTATCGTCCGGGACAGTTCCCCGTCGTGGAAATACGAGCAGTACTTC.

The chain combines TRBV7-3 with TRBJ2-2, with 7 nucleotides matching TRBD1. The CDR3 has 15 residues. Per the germline V gene, CDR1 is SGHTA and CDR2 is FQGTGA. With V trimmed by 4 bases and J by 5 bases, 7 bases remained unmatched. CDR3 DNA: TGTGCCAGCAGCTCCCCGAACAGGGGTACCGGGGAGCTGTTTTTT. Residues: CASSSPNRGTGELFF.

This chain joins TRBV30 and TRBJ2-2; no reliable D call. Germline V gene lookup returns CDR1 GTSNPN and CDR2 SVGIG (reference sequence). The CDR3 is 15 amino acids. V was clipped by 7 bases and J by 1 base, with 16 bases between them. CDR3 protein: CALPRARRNTGELFF. The CDR3 DNA reads TGTGCCTTGCCACGAGCCCGCCGGAACACCGGGGAGCTGTTTTTT.

The chain couples TRBV7-3 to TRBJ2-1, with a possible D match to TRBD1 (6 bases). Trimming took 5 bases from V and 6 from J, leaving 11 bases between them. CDR3 length equals 13 residues. Germline values: CDR1 SGHTA, CDR2 FQGTGA. For the CDR3, the DNA is TGTGCCAGCAGCCGTGGACAGCCCAATGAGCAGTTCTTC. Translated: CASSRGQPNEQFF. The variable domain in full, with the rest retrieved from reference TRBV7-3 and TRBJ2-1, is GAGVSQTPSNKVTEKGKYVELRCDPISGHTALYWYRQSLGQGPEFLIYFQGTGAADDSGLPNDRFFAVRPEGSVSTLKIQRTERGDSAVYLCASSRGQPNEQFFGPGTRLTVL.

V usage is TRBV6-5 and J usage is TRBJ2-7, with 9 bases fitting TRBD1. V lost 8 bases and J lost 2; bases outside the gene matches: 10. The V gene's germline CDR1 is MNHEY and CDR2 SVGAGI. The CDR3 extends over 15 amino acids. The CDR3 reads CASEPTGTGTYEQYF. In nucleotides, the CDR3 is TGTGCCAGCGAACCCACCGGGACAGGGACCTACGAGCAGTACTTC.

The rearrangement uses TRBV5-4 and TRBJ2-3; 8 bases are shared with TRBD2. The germline CDR1 and CDR2 sequences are SGHNT and YYREEE (reference sequence). The V gene end was trimmed by 4 bases and the J gene end by 4 bases; junction bases not matched to a gene: 14. The CDR3 runs to 17 residues. CDR3 nucleotides: TGTGCCAGCAGCCAACTAGCAAACGGGAGGGTTTCAGATACGCAGTATTTT. This sequence encodes CASSQLANGRVSDTQYF. Using reference TRBV5-4 and TRBJ2-3 for the parts outside the CDR3, the full variable domain is ETGVTQSPTHLIKTRGQQVTLRCSSQSGHNTVSWYQQALGQGPQFIFQYYREEENGRGNFPPRFSGLQFPNYSSELNVNALELDDSALYLCASSQLANGRVSDTQYFGPGTRLTVL.

As DNA, the CDR3 is TGTGCCAGTAGTATCTGGACAGGGGATAATCAGCCCCAGCATTTT. It yields the protein CASSIWTGDNQPQHF. The J gene is TRBJ1-5, the V gene TRBV19, with 9 bases that match TRBD1. Losses at the gene ends were 3 bases for V and 4 bases for J; bases not matched to a gene: 4. CDR1 and CDR2 (germline): LNHDA, SQIVND (reference sequence). This CDR3 comprises 15 residues.

This clone was seen a single time. The rearrangement uses TRBV5-1 and TRBJ2-5, with no clear D. The germline gives CDR1 SGHRS, CDR2 YFSETQ. The CDR3 runs 13 residues. The germline V and J ends were trimmed by 0 bases and 5 bases, with 8 bases remaining between them. The CDR3 DNA sequence: TGCGCCAGCAGCTTGGAGTATTCGGAGACCCAGTACTTC. It specifies CASSLEYSETQYF. The complete variable domain, with remaining parts taken from reference TRBV5-1 and TRBJ2-5, reads KAGVTQTPRYLIKTRGQQVTLSCSPISGHRSVSWYQQTPGQGLQFLFEYFSETQRNKGNFPGRFSGRQFSNSRSEMNVSTLELGDSALYLCASSLEYSETQYFGPGTRLLVL.

The genes are TRBV18 and TRBJ1-2; 8 bases align to TRBD1. CDR3 length: 15 amino acids. Germline V gene data show CDR1 as KGHSH and CDR2 as LQKENI. The trim removed 4 bases at V and 3 bases at J, leaving 7 bases unmatched. The CDR3 protein is CASSRGTGGDYGYTF. The CDR3 DNA sequence: TGTGCCAGCTCACGCGGGACAGGCGGGGACTATGGCTACACCTTC.